The 32 T cell receptor beta chains listed next were all sequenced from one sample in a study of shared clonotypes between healthy human individuals (dated by TCRdb to about 2020). Receptor amplification or capture employed the immunoSEQ multiplex PCR assay. Here the immuneACCESS table is served through TCRdb, limited to in-frame sequences with V and J called. Missing clones are a known gap in these copies; in checked studies unresolved V genes cover under half, and the rest lacks a known reason. The sample records over 950,000 clones, 60% to 80% of which are singletons. The ten biggest clones cover 0.89% of the sample. Material: memory CD4+ T cells from PBMCs. Interpreted using the paper, the cell subset or site label stands for: CD45RA-negative fraction. The receptors were sampled from a man younger than 35 in good health. Some clones in this sample may be carry-over from other donors' samples.

The chain couples TRBV7-2 to TRBJ2-5, with D perhaps being TRBD1 or TRBD2 (5 bases each). V was trimmed by 5 bases and J by 5 bases, leaving 12 bases between them. The V gene's germline CDR1 is SGHTA and CDR2 FQGNSA. The CDR3 length is 13 residues. DNA for the CDR3: TGTGCCAGCAGCCCCGGGACGGAGGAGACCCAGTACTTC. It codes for CASSPGTEETQYF. Complete variable domain (other parts from reference TRBV7-2 and TRBJ2-5): GAGVSQSPSNKVTEKGKDVELRCDPISGHTALYWYRQSLGQGLEFLIYFQGNSAPDKSGLPSDRFSAERTGGSVSTLTIQRTQQEDSAVYLCASSPGTEETQYFGPGTRLLVL.

The V call is TRBV5-1, the J call TRBJ2-3; weak D call: TRBD1 (5 bases). The CDR3 contains 16 residues. Germline-derived CDR1 and CDR2 are SGHRS and YFSETQ. Trimming shortened V by 0 bases and J by 0 bases, and 11 bases separated the two germline ends. The CDR3 spells CASSLGAGPSTDTQYF. CDR3 DNA sequence: TGCGCCAGCAGCTTGGGCGCAGGGCCAAGCACAGATACGCAGTATTTT.

The V call is TRBV6-5, the J call TRBJ2-2, with D possibly TRBD2 on 6 matching bases. This CDR3 has 15 residues. Trimming removed 7 bases at V and 8 bases at J, with 20 bases between. CDR1 and CDR2 (germline): MNHEY, SVGAGI. This CDR3 reads CASNPQPRGDGELFF. In DNA form, the CDR3 reads TGTGCCAGCAACCCCCAACCGCGGGGTGATGGGGAGCTGTTTTTT.

A remark on this clone: Other nucleotide sequences in the sample specify the same CDR3. The chain couples TRBV7-2 to TRBJ2-1; 8 bases agree with TRBD2. Germline V lookup: CDR1 SGHTA, CDR2 FQGNSA. V lost 0 bases to trimming and J lost 4 bases; unmatched junction nucleotides: 2. This CDR3 contains 15 residues. The DNA of the CDR3 is TGTGCCAGCAGCTTAGCCAGCGGGGGTTACAATGAGCAGTTCTTC. Its protein is CASSLASGGYNEQFF. Based on the CDR3 plus reference TRBV7-2 and TRBJ2-1, the full variable domain is GAGVSQSPSNKVTEKGKDVELRCDPISGHTALYWYRQSLGQGLEFLIYFQGNSAPDKSGLPSDRFSAERTGGSVSTLTIQRTQQEDSAVYLCASSLASGGYNEQFFGPGTRLTVL.

V usage is TRBV5-1 and J usage is TRBJ1-1; D gene uncertain. Germline CDR1 and CDR2: SGHRS and YFSETQ. The CDR3 extends over 11 amino acids. Trimming removed 3 bases from V and 5 bases from J, with 5 bases in between. CDR3 sequence: CASSSQTEAFF. The CDR3 nucleotides are TGCGCCAGCAGCTCACAAACTGAAGCTTTCTTT.

The rearrangement uses TRBV11-2 and TRBJ2-5; the match to TRBD2 covers 13 bases. Trimming removed 5 bases from V and 4 bases from J; junction bases left unmatched: 4. The germline V gene encodes CDR1 SGHAT and CDR2 FQNNGV. The CDR3 is 15 residues long. The CDR3 reads CASSEGLAGLETQYF. In DNA, the CDR3 is TGTGCCAGCAGCGAGGGACTAGCGGGACTAGAGACCCAGTACTTC.

This chain links TRBV5-1 with TRBJ1-2; perhaps TRBD1 as D (5 bases). Germline V gene data show CDR1 as SGHRS and CDR2 as YFSETQ. This CDR3 region has 15 residues. V lost 0 bases, J lost 4 bases, and 13 bases lay in between. CDR3 in amino acids: CASSLAGVRSYGYTF. CDR3 DNA: TGCGCCAGCAGCTTGGCGGGGGTTCGGAGCTATGGCTACACCTTC.

Comments on this clone: Other nucleotide sequences in the sample specify the same CDR3. J is TRBJ2-5 and V is TRBV18; perhaps TRBD1 as D (6 bases). CDR3 length: 13 residues. V was pared by 3 bases and J by 2 bases, with 7 bases between. Per the germline V gene, CDR1 is KGHSH and CDR2 is LQKENI. CDR3 protein: CASSPDRQETQYF. The CDR3 region has the DNA TGTGCCAGCTCACCGGACAGACAAGAGACCCAGTACTTC.

V usage is TRBV14 and J usage is TRBJ2-5; TRBD2 matches 7 bases. Germline V gene lookup returns CDR1 SGHDN and CDR2 FVKESK. This CDR3 contains 16 residues. Germline trimming cut 1 base from V and 4 bases from J; bases unmatched to any gene: 9. CDR3 DNA sequence: TGTGCCAGCAGCCAAGGTCGGCTAGCGGTAGGAGAGACCCAGTACTTC. Amino acids: CASSQGRLAVGETQYF.

The CDR3 reads CASSLPNPTSGKDEQFF. CDR3 DNA sequence: TGTGCCAGCAGTTTACCAAATCCTACTAGCGGCAAAGATGAGCAGTTCTTC. The rearrangement links TRBV28 to TRBJ2-1, with 8 bases identical to TRBD2. CDR3 length: 17 amino acids. V was pared by 2 bases and J by 8 bases, with 14 bases of the junction left unmatched. The germline CDR1 and CDR2 sequences are MDHEN and SYDVKM.

This clone was counted between two and nine times. Other DNA sequences in this specimen translate into the identical CDR3. This chain connects TRBV28 to TRBJ1-3, with D uncertain. The CDR3 covers 10 residues. Germline CDR1 reads MDHEN; CDR2 reads SYDVKM. Trimming took off 6 bases at V and 4 bases at J, with 1 base between the two ends. The DNA of the CDR3 is TGTGCCAGCAGCGGAAACACCATATATTTT. Protein product: CASSGNTIYF.

This chain uses TRBV4-1 with TRBJ2-7; 7 bases fit TRBD1. J lost 2 bases, V lost 0 bases, and 4 bases had no gene match. The CDR3 has 15 residues. Looked up from germline, CDR1 is MGHRA and CDR2 is YSYEKL. CDR3 coding DNA: TGCGCCAGCAGCCAAGAGTATACAGGGGCCTACGAGCAGTACTTC. Translated, it gives CASSQEYTGAYEQYF.

This clone was detected a few times. A read error is possible here, since a much larger clone lies one base away. In the same sample, other DNA sequences code for this CDR3. The chain joins TRBV28 to TRBJ2-3; D gene unclear. Germline assignment: CDR1 MDHEN and CDR2 SYDVKM. The CDR3 is 11 residues long. The V and J ends lost 6 bases and 2 bases respectively, with 3 bases between them. The CDR3 coding sequence is TGTGCCAGCAGCTTCACAGATACGCAGTATTTT. As protein: CASSFTDTQYF.

This chain connects TRBV18 to TRBJ2-1; 8 nucleotides match TRBD1. The CDR3 extends over 14 amino acids. The ends lost 2 bases at V and 9 bases at J; junction bases unmatched: 6. Germline CDR1 KGHSH, CDR2 LQKENI. The CDR3 DNA reads as TGTGCCAGCTCACCAGCGACAGGGGTCAGTGAGCAGTTCTTC. This translates into CASSPATGVSEQFF.

The chain is built from TRBV28 and TRBJ2-2; D is possibly TRBD1 or TRBD2 (6 bases each). This CDR3 has 16 amino acids. Germline CDR1 and CDR2: MDHEN and SYDVKM. V was cut by 6 bases and J by 0 bases, with 14 bases left in between. The CDR3 loop is CASRTAGHTNTGELFF. The CDR3 region has the DNA TGTGCCAGCAGGACGGCGGGACACACGAACACCGGGGAGCTGTTTTTT.

The chain is built from TRBV7-2 and TRBJ1-1; D not certain. The V gene lost 3 bases and the J gene lost 1 base, with 3 bases spanning the gap. The CDR3 contains 12 residues. From germline, CDR1 is SGHTA and CDR2 FQGNSA. CDR3: CASSFANTEAFF. CDR3 nucleotides: TGTGCCAGCAGCTTCGCGAACACTGAAGCTTTCTTT.

The chain links TRBV28 to TRBJ2-6; no definite D call. Trimming removed 6 bases at V and 0 bases at J, with 21 bases between. This CDR3 has 19 amino acids. CDR1 and CDR2 from the germline V gene are MDHEN and SYDVKM. CDR3 protein: CASSSEAFLFYSGANVLTF. The CDR3, as DNA: TGTGCCAGCAGCTCAGAAGCTTTCCTGTTCTACTCTGGGGCCAACGTCCTGACTTTC.

The rearrangement links TRBV6-4 to TRBJ1-1; D uncertain. The germline CDR1 and CDR2 sequences are MRHNA and SNTAGT. Trimming cost V 6 bases and J 1 base, with 9 bases left between them. This CDR3 is built from 13 residues. For the CDR3, the DNA is TGTGCCAGCAGCACGAAAGCGAACACTGAAGCTTTCTTT. Its protein product is CASSTKANTEAFF.

The gene calls are TRBV21-1 and TRBJ1-2. TRBV21-1 is annotated as a pseudogene. The CDR3 covers 13 residues. Here the CDR3 DNA reads TGTGCCAGCAGCAAAAGGCCGGACTATGGCTACACCTTC. Its protein product is CASSKRPDYGYTF.

This clone was observed a handful of times. The V gene is TRBV4-1, the J gene TRBJ2-4; D is uncertain. The V gene's germline CDR1 is MGHRA and CDR2 YSYEKL. Trimming pared 0 bases from V and 0 bases from J, leaving 18 bases between. CDR3 size: 19 residues. For the CDR3, the DNA is TGCGCCAGCAGCCAAGATGCCCGGAAATTCGGATTAGCCAAAAACATTCAGTACTTC. Amino acid sequence: CASSQDARKFGLAKNIQYF.

V and J are TRBV2 and TRBJ2-5; D call uncertain. The V end lost 1 base, the J end lost 0 bases, and 9 bases lay between the germline ends. CDR3 length equals 15 residues. Germline V gene sequence: CDR1 SNHLY, CDR2 FYNNEI. CDR3 nucleotide sequence: TGTGCCAGCAGTGAAGTAGTGGGGTACCAAGAGACCCAGTACTTC. The encoded protein is CASSEVVGYQETQYF.

The V gene is TRBV5-8, the J gene TRBJ2-5; 16 bases align to TRBD2. Germline loops: CDR1 SGHTS, CDR2 YDEGEE. Trimming cost V 6 bases and J 5 bases; bases outside gene matches: 4. The CDR3 contains 15 residues. Here the CDR3 reads CASKVGLAGGETQYF. CDR3 DNA sequence: TGTGCCAGCAAAGTGGGACTAGCGGGAGGGGAGACCCAGTACTTC. Looking up the rest from reference TRBV5-8 and TRBJ2-5 gives the full variable domain: EAGVTQSPTHLIKTRGQQATLRCSPISGHTSVYWYQQALGLGLQFLLWYDEGEERNRGNFPPRFSGRQFPNYSSELNVNALELEDSALYLCASKVGLAGGETQYFGPGTRLLVL.

The chain recombines TRBV5-1 with TRBJ2-7; a weak D match, TRBD1 (6 bases). Looked up from germline, CDR1 is SGHRS and CDR2 is YFSETQ. This CDR3 has 16 amino acids. Trimming left V 0 bases short and J 0 bases short, with 13 bases between. The CDR3 sequence: CASSLEVQGSSYEQYF. In DNA form, the CDR3 reads TGCGCCAGCAGCTTGGAGGTACAGGGAAGCTCCTACGAGCAGTACTTC.

The J gene is TRBJ2-6, the V gene TRBV9, with 9 bases that match TRBD1. Germline CDR1 reads SGDLS; CDR2 reads YYNGEE. V lost 3 bases to trimming and J lost 2 bases; unmatched junction nucleotides: 9. The CDR3 sequence is 18 residues long. The CDR3 spells CASSAGTGKVAGANVLTF. The CDR3 DNA sequence: TGTGCCAGCAGCGCGGGGACAGGGAAGGTCGCTGGGGCCAACGTCCTGACTTTC.

V gene TRBV15 combines with J gene TRBJ2-7, with D hard to call. The CDR3 has 16 amino acids. V gave up 0 bases and J gave up 0 bases, with 12 bases separating them. Germline-derived CDR1 and CDR2 are LNHNV and YYDKDF (reference sequence). Here the CDR3 reads CATSRDHFVLSYEQYF. In nucleotides, the CDR3 is TGTGCCACCAGCAGAGACCACTTCGTCCTCTCCTACGAGCAGTACTTC. Filled out from reference TRBV15 and TRBJ2-7, the complete variable domain reads DAMVIQNPRYQVTQFGKPVTLSCSQTLNHNVMYWYQQKSSQAPKLLFHYYDKDFNNEADTPDNFQSRRPNTSFCFLDIRSPGLGDTAMYLCATSRDHFVLSYEQYFGPGTRLTVT.

The chain joins TRBV10-1 to TRBJ2-1, with D perhaps TRBD1 (6 bases). Germline V CDR1 and CDR2: WNHNN, SYGVQD (reference sequence). This CDR3 has 14 amino acids. Trimming pared 8 bases from V and 9 bases from J, leaving 20 bases between. The CDR3 DNA reads as TGCGCCAGCGCGGACAGCGAGGGCTTTGCTGAGCAGTTCTTC. Translation gives CASADSEGFAEQFF.

The chain carries TRBV28 and TRBJ1-2; no definite D call. This CDR3 has 12 residues. Germline loops: CDR1 MDHEN, CDR2 SYDVKM. Trimming shortened V by 5 bases and J by 8 bases, and 12 bases separated the two germline ends. DNA of the CDR3: TGTGCCAGCAGTCAAGCGGCGTGGGGCTACACCTTC. Amino acid sequence: CASSQAAWGYTF.

The DNA of the CDR3 is TGTGCCAGCAGGCAATCAAGAAACACCATATATTTT. Its translation: CASRQSRNTIYF. The rearrangement links TRBV28 to TRBJ1-3; D gene unclear. CDR3 length: 12 amino acids. Germline values: CDR1 MDHEN, CDR2 SYDVKM. Trimming shortened V by 6 bases and J by 5 bases, and 8 bases separated the two germline ends.

On this clone itself: Other DNA variants within this sample encode the same CDR3. The chain recombines TRBV5-1 with TRBJ2-7; 12 nucleotides match TRBD2. The germline gives CDR1 SGHRS, CDR2 YFSETQ. The CDR3 spans 16 residues. V was pared by 4 bases and J by 0 bases, with 5 bases of the junction left unmatched. The CDR3 DNA sequence: TGCGCCAGCAGCCTACTGACTAGCGGGAGCTCCTACGAGCAGTACTTC. Its protein product is CASSLLTSGSSYEQYF.

The chain carries TRBV7-9 and TRBJ2-7; D may match TRBD1 or TRBD2 (5 bases each). The CDR3 spans 14 residues. Germline lookup yields CDR1 SEHNR and CDR2 FQNEAQ (reference sequence). Trimming shortened V by 4 bases and J by 3 bases, and 13 bases separated the two germline ends. The CDR3 coding sequence is TGTGCCAGCAGCTCCGCGGGCCAGGGCTACGAGCAGTACTTC. It translates to CASSSAGQGYEQYF. The entire variable domain, with the rest obtained from reference TRBV7-9 and TRBJ2-7, is as follows: DTGVSQNPRHKITKRGQNVTFRCDPISEHNRLYWYRQTLGQGPEFLTYFQNEAQLEKSRLLSDRFSAERPKGSFSTLEIQRTEQGDSAMYLCASSSAGQGYEQYFGPGTRLTVT.

The chain uses TRBV15 and TRBJ2-5, with D perhaps matching TRBD2 (6 bases). Germline assignment: CDR1 LNHNV and CDR2 YYDKDF (reference sequence). This CDR3 contains 14 residues. Trimming cost V 3 bases and J 3 bases, with 11 bases left between them. The CDR3: CATSSGGSEETQYF. CDR3 coding DNA: TGTGCCACCAGCAGTGGAGGGAGCGAAGAGACCCAGTACTTC.

The rearrangement links TRBV5-4 to TRBJ2-1; tentative D call: TRBD2 (6 bases). The CDR3 length is 13 residues. Germline V gene lookup returns CDR1 SGHNT and CDR2 YYREEE (reference sequence). Trimming left V 7 bases short and J 4 bases short, with 12 bases between. CDR3 DNA: TGTGCCAGCGGGACTCCCGATTACAATGAGCAGTTCTTC. It translates to CASGTPDYNEQFF.